One and the same sample provided the 21 T cell receptor beta chains below, sequenced in a study of blood T cell repertoires in COVID-19. Using immunoSEQ multiplex PCR, the repertoire was profiled, and TCRdb retains in-frame clones only, with some absent. The sample has about 200,000 clones; 65% to 90% are singletons. Sequenced material: peripheral blood. The receptors were gathered from a human donor in a cohort sampled during active COVID-19.

The gene calls are TRBV15 and TRBJ1-5, with D maybe TRBD1 (6 bases). From germline, CDR1 is LNHNV and CDR2 YYDKDF (reference sequence). The CDR3 length is 16 residues. The V and J ends lost 5 bases and 4 bases respectively, with 18 bases between them. In nucleotides, the CDR3 is TGTGCCACCAGCCCCAGGTCCACAGGGATTAATCAGCCCCAGCATTTT. Translated: CATSPRSTGINQPQHF.

This clone was seen a handful of times. The chain uses TRBV6-6 and TRBJ1-5; 11 bases are a match to TRBD1. Germline trimming cut 4 bases from V and 9 bases from J; bases unmatched to any gene: 8. The CDR3 length is 15 residues. Per germline, CDR1 MNHNY and CDR2 SVGAGI (reference sequence). The CDR3 region has the DNA TGTGCCAGCAGTTGCGGGACAGGGGGTTTCTCGCCCCAGCATTTT. Protein: CASSCGTGGFSPQHF.

This clone appeared a single time. The J gene is TRBJ1-1, the V gene TRBV28; TRBD1 aligns across 8 bases. This CDR3 is built from 14 residues. Germline loops: CDR1 MDHEN, CDR2 SYDVKM. Trimming removed 5 bases from V and 6 bases from J; junction bases left unmatched: 8. The CDR3, as DNA: TGTGCCAGCAGTCCAGGGGGCCAAGCCCCTGAAGCTTTCTTT. Translated, it gives CASSPGGQAPEAFF.

The rearrangement links TRBV18 to TRBJ2-1; 10 nucleotides line up with TRBD2. Germline trimming cut 3 bases from V and 2 bases from J; bases unmatched to any gene: 4. The CDR3 spans 16 residues. CDR1 and CDR2 (germline): KGHSH, LQKENI. The CDR3: CASSPLAGGTYNEQFF. The CDR3 DNA follows: TGTGCCAGCTCACCTTTAGCGGGAGGTACCTACAATGAGCAGTTCTTC. The full variable domain, in which reference TRBV18 and TRBJ2-1 provide the parts outside the CDR3, is NAGVMQNPRHLVRRRGQEARLRCSPMKGHSHVYWYRQLPEEGLKFMVYLQKENIIDESGMPKERFSAEFPKEGPSILRIQQVVRGDSAAYFCASSPLAGGTYNEQFFGPGTRLTVL.

This clone was found a few times. Here the CDR3 DNA reads TGTGCCAGCATCGGACAGGGGATCTCTGAAGCTTTCTTT. The encoded protein is CASIGQGISEAFF. The V gene is TRBV6-6, the J gene TRBJ1-1; 9 nucleotides line up with TRBD1. V trimming: 7 bases; J trimming: 6 bases; junction bases outside the gene matches: 6. The CDR3 contains 13 residues. Germline CDR1 MNHNY, CDR2 SVGAGI (reference sequence).

The chain links TRBV7-9 to TRBJ2-7, with 9 bases lining up with TRBD1. CDR3 length equals 14 residues. Germline CDR1 is SEHNR and CDR2 is FQNEAQ (reference sequence). V gave up 4 bases and J gave up 6 bases; unmatched junction bases: 7. CDR3 in DNA: TGTGCCAGCAGCTCGCGGGACAGGGCAGTCGAGCAGTACTTC. Protein: CASSSRDRAVEQYF.

The chain links TRBV6-5 to TRBJ2-1, with 7 bases fitting TRBD2. This CDR3 contains 15 residues. With V trimmed by 7 bases and J by 8 bases, 14 bases remained unmatched. The V gene's germline CDR1 is MNHEY and CDR2 SVGAGI. In DNA, the CDR3 is TGTGCCAGCACATCGGAACTAGCGAGCCTCCATGAGCAGTTCTTC. Its protein is CASTSELASLHEQFF.

The chain links TRBV19 to TRBJ1-5, with D unclear. Germline CDR1 reads LNHDA; CDR2 reads SQIVND (reference sequence). The CDR3 loop spans 17 amino acids. V lost 6 bases and J 0 bases, leaving 18 bases between the germline ends. DNA of the CDR3: TGTGCCAGTAGAACCCCTCTAACCCATTATAGCAATCAGCCCCAGCATTTT. The encoded protein is CASRTPLTHYSNQPQHF.

V gene TRBV5-4 combines with J gene TRBJ2-5, with a tentative D call TRBD2 (6 bases). V gave up 5 bases and J gave up 1 base, with 12 bases separating them. This CDR3 spans 14 amino acids. Germline V CDR1 and CDR2: SGHNT, YYREEE (reference sequence). CDR3 sequence: CASSPGTFQETQYF. CDR3 coding DNA: TGTGCCAGCAGTCCCGGGACTTTCCAAGAGACCCAGTACTTC.

The V call is TRBV28, the J call TRBJ2-7; no clear D. Germline CDR1 MDHEN, CDR2 SYDVKM. This CDR3 has 14 amino acids. V shed 3 bases and J shed 2 bases, with 11 bases lying between them. CDR3 region: CASSFLSGAYEQYF. CDR3 nucleotides: TGTGCCAGCAGTTTTTTATCCGGTGCCTACGAGCAGTACTTC.

CDR3 in amino acids: CASSEQGAPSPLHF. The CDR3, as DNA: TGTGCCAGCAGTGAACAGGGGGCGCCTTCACCCCTCCACTTT. The chain joins TRBV2 to TRBJ1-6; 8 nucleotides align to TRBD1. Looked up from germline, CDR1 is SNHLY and CDR2 is FYNNEI. The CDR3 sequence is 14 residues long. V lost 2 bases to trimming and J lost 9 bases; unmatched junction nucleotides: 3.

Comment on this clone: At one end, the junction sequence differs from germline, possibly due to a read error. V usage is TRBV5-4 and J usage is TRBJ1-2; the D is unclear. Germline V gene data show CDR1 as SGHNT and CDR2 as YYREEE (reference sequence). The CDR3 totals 15 residues. The DNA for the CDR3 is TGTGCCAGCAGTTTGGGCCAGACGGGGAACTATGGCTACACCTTC. It encodes CASSLGQTGNYGYTF.

V gene TRBV19 combines with J gene TRBJ2-4; 10 nucleotides line up with TRBD1. The CDR3 contains 16 residues. Unmatched junction bases numbered 7, after V lost 3 bases and J lost 5 bases. Germline values: CDR1 LNHDA, CDR2 SQIVND (reference sequence). CDR3 region: CASSMGDRGRENIQYF. CDR3 nucleotide sequence: TGTGCCAGTAGTATGGGGGACAGGGGTAGGGAAAACATTCAGTACTTC.

The chain couples TRBV6-4 to TRBJ2-1; TRBD2 agrees at 13 bases. The CDR3 is made up of 18 amino acids. After removal of 6 bases from V and 0 bases from J, the junction contained 8 bases not matched to a gene. The germline V gene encodes CDR1 MRHNA and CDR2 SNTAGT. CDR3 DNA: TGTGCCAGCAGATCTACTAGCGGGAGGGGGCCCTCCTACAATGAGCAGTTCTTC. Residues: CASRSTSGRGPSYNEQFF.

The rearrangement links TRBV13 to TRBJ1-5; D might be TRBD1 (5 bases). The CDR3 covers 14 residues. Germline values: CDR1 PRHDT, CDR2 FYEKMQ (reference sequence). Trimming cost V 0 bases and J 4 bases, with 7 bases left between them. Here the CDR3 reads CASSLGNRNQPQHF. In DNA form, the CDR3 reads TGTGCCAGCAGCTTAGGAAACAGGAATCAGCCCCAGCATTTT.

This clone has just a few counts. The CDR3 bases are TGTGCCAGCAGTGAATTTTTTGAGGGAATCGGTGGCTACACCTTC. Translation gives CASSEFFEGIGGYTF. The J gene is TRBJ1-2, the V gene TRBV2; D ambiguous. Trimming left V 2 bases short and J 7 bases short, with 17 bases between. This CDR3 spans 15 amino acids. Germline values: CDR1 SNHLY, CDR2 FYNNEI.

The chain links TRBV5-6 to TRBJ2-5; D might be TRBD2 (6 bases). Germline V gene data show CDR1 as SGHDT and CDR2 as YYEEEE. This CDR3 is built from 15 residues. V shed 6 bases and J shed 7 bases, with 22 bases lying between them. CDR3 bases: TGTGCCAGCACAGGCGGCGACTGGCGGGGTGGGACCCAGTACTTC. Translated: CASTGGDWRGGTQYF.

The gene calls are TRBV2 and TRBJ1-1; tentative D call: TRBD1 (5 bases). V gave up 3 bases and J gave up 7 bases, with 12 bases separating them. CDR3 length equals 13 residues. Germline loops: CDR1 SNHLY, CDR2 FYNNEI. DNA of the CDR3: TGTGCCAGCAGTGACAGGGTCCAGCATGAAGCTTTCTTT. This translates into CASSDRVQHEAFF.

This rearrangement joins TRBV4-1 to TRBJ1-2, with 9 bases that match TRBD1. Trimming took 1 base from V and 5 from J; bases not matched to a gene: 17. CDR1 and CDR2 from the germline V gene are MGHRA and YSYEKL. This CDR3 is built from 19 residues. DNA of the CDR3: TGCGCCAGCAGCCAAGTAATAAGGACAGGGGATATAATTGGGTATGGCTACACCTTC. As protein: CASSQVIRTGDIIGYGYTF.

This clone was seen just once. This sequence joins TRBV4-2 and TRBJ1-1; D remains unclear. The V and J ends lost 1 base and 0 bases respectively, with 9 bases between them. CDR3 length: 15 amino acids. Germline V lookup: CDR1 LGHNA, CDR2 YNFKEQ. The CDR3 loop reads CASSQVSGLNTEAFF. CDR3 in DNA: TGTGCCAGCAGCCAAGTCTCGGGATTGAACACTGAAGCTTTCTTT.

Worth noting for this clone: Other DNA variants within this sample encode the same CDR3. This chain uses TRBV4-2 with TRBJ2-2; D may be TRBD2 (5 bases). There are 15 residues in the CDR3. Germline-derived CDR1 and CDR2 are LGHNA and YNFKEQ. The V end was cut by 2 bases, the J end by 3 bases, with 10 bases between. The CDR3, as DNA: TGTGCCAGCAGCCAACGGGGTTACGACACCGGGGAGCTGTTTTTT. This encodes CASSQRGYDTGELFF.